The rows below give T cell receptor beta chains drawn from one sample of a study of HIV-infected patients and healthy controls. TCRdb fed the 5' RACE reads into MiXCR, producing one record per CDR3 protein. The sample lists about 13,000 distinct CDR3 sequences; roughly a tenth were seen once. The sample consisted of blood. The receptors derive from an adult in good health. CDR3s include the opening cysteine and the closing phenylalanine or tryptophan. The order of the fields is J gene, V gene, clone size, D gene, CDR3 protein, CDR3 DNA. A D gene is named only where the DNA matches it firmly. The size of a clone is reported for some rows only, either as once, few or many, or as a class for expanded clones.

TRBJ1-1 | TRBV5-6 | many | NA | CASSRGGLNTEAFF | TGTGCCAGCAGTCGAGGGGGGTTGAACACTGAAGCTTTCTTT
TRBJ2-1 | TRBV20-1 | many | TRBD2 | CSAGREYNEQFF | TGCAGTGCCGGGAGGGAGTACAATGAGCAGTTCTTC
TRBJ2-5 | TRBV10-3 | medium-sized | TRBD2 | CAISGTSRETQYF | TGTGCCATCAGTGGGACTAGCCGAGAGACCCAGTACTTC
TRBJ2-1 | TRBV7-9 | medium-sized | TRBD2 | CASSPRGTSVSEQFF | TGTGCCAGCAGCCCCCGGGGGACTAGCGTGAGTGAGCAGTTCTTC
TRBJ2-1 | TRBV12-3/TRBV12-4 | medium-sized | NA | CASRSTPGYQFF | TGTGCCAGCAGATCGACTCCAGGGTATCAGTTCTTC
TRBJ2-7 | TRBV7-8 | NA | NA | CASSPYPGRMSYEQYF | TGTGCCAGCAGCCCCTATCCGGGACGGATGTCCTACGAGCAGTACTTC
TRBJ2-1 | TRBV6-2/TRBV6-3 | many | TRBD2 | CASISLAGPDEQFF | TGTGCCAGCATAAGCCTAGCGGGCCCGGATGAGCAGTTCTTC
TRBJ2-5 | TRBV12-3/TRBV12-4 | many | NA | CASSSETQYF | TGTGCCAGCAGTTCGGAGACCCAGTACTTC
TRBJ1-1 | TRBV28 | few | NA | CASSLKANTEAFF | TGTGCCAGCAGTTTGAAGGCGAACACTGAAGCTTTCTTT
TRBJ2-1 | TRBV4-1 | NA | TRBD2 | CASSQEAGGRGFEQFF | TGCGCCAGCAGCCAAGAAGCGGGCGGGAGAGGGTTTGAGCAGTTCTTC
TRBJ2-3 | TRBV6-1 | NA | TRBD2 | CASSEPGTRDTQYF | TGTGCCAGCAGTGAACCCGGGACTAGAGATACGCAGTATTTT
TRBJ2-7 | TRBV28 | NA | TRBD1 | CASSLPGQGNEYEQYF | TGTGCCAGCAGTTTGCCCGGACAGGGGAACGAGTACGAGCAGTACTTC
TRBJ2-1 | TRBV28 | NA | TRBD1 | CASSPLGQGLDEQFF | TGTGCCAGCAGTCCTTTAGGACAGGGGTTGGATGAGCAGTTCTTC
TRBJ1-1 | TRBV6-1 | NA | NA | CASSELSTEAFF | TGTGCCAGCAGTGAATTGAGCACTGAAGCTTTCTTT
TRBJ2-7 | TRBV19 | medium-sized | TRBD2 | CASTPTSGISYEQYF | TGTGCCTCGACCCCGACTAGCGGTATTTCCTACGAGCAGTACTTC
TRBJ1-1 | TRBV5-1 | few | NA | CASSLGHGAENTEAFF | TGCGCCAGCAGCTTGGGTCATGGCGCCGAGAACACTGAAGCTTTCTTT
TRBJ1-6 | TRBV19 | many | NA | CASGGGYNSPLHF | TGTGCCAGCGGGGGGGGATATAATTCACCCCTCCACTTT
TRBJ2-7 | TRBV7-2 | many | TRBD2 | CASSLAPGSGSYEQYF | TGTGCCAGCAGCTTAGCGCCGGGTAGCGGGAGCTACGAGCAGTACTTC
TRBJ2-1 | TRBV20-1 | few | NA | CSARDHGRESVSSYNEQFF | TGCAGTGCTAGAGATCATGGCAGGGAATCGGTTAGCTCCTACAATGAGCAGTTCTTC
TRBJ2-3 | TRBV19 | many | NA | CASSIGAGSRTQYF | TGTGCCAGTAGTATAGGTGCGGGATCCCGTACGCAGTATTTT
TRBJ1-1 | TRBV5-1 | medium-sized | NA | CASSWGLGPNTEAFF | TGCGCCAGCAGCTGGGGCTTAGGGCCGAACACTGAAGCTTTCTTT
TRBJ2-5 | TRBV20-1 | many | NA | CSARGNGETQYF | TGCAGTGCTAGGGGGAATGGAGAGACCCAGTACTTC
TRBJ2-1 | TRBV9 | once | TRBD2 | CASSATSGRTNEQFF | TGTGCCAGCAGCGCGACTAGCGGGAGGACGAATGAGCAGTTCTTC
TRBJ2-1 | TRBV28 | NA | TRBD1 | CASSPDRYNEQFF | TGTGCCAGCAGCCCGGACAGGTACAATGAGCAGTTCTTC
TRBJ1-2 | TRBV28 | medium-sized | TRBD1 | CASRRNYRGMEYGYTF | TGTGCCAGCAGGCGGAACTACAGGGGGATGGAATATGGCTACACCTTC
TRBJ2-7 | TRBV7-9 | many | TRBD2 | CASSLTSSEQYF | TGTGCCAGCAGCCTGACTAGCTCCGAGCAGTACTTC
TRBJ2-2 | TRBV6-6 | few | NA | CAGRPNTGELFF | TGTGCCGGCAGACCAAACACCGGGGAGCTGTTTTTT
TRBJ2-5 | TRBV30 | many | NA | CAWSGPGLPNGETQYF | TGTGCCTGGAGTGGCCCGGGACTCCCGAATGGAGAGACCCAGTACTTC
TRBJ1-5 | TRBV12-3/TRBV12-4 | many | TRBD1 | CASSLFPGQGADISNQPQHF | TGTGCCAGCAGTCTTTTTCCGGGACAGGGGGCCGATATAAGCAATCAGCCCCAGCATTTT
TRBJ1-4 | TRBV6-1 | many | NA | CASSVQLWEKLFF | TGTGCCAGCAGTGTTCAGTTGTGGGAAAAACTGTTTTTT
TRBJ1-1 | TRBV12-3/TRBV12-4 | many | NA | CASSLPSIYNTEAFF | TGTGCCAGCAGTCTCCCCAGTATTTATAACACTGAAGCTTTCTTT
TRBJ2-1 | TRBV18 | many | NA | CASSRFSADGNEQFF | TGTGCCAGCTCACGGTTCAGTGCGGATGGCAATGAGCAGTTCTTC
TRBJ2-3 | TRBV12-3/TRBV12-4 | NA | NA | CASSPYGSTDTQYF | TGTGCCAGCAGCCCTTACGGGAGCACAGATACGCAGTATTTT
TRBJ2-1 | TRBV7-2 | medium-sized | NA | CASSPGLAYNEQFF | TGTGCCAGCAGCCCCGGTCTTGCCTACAATGAGCAGTTCTTC
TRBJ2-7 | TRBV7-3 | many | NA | CASSPTEAGEQYF | TGTGCCAGCAGCCCAACAGAAGCGGGCGAGCAGTACTTC
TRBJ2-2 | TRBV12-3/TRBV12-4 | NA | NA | CASTDNTGELFF | TGTGCCAGCACTGATAACACCGGGGAGCTGTTTTTT
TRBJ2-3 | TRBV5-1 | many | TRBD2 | CASRLGLAGIGDTQYF | TGCGCCAGCAGATTAGGACTAGCTGGGATCGGGGATACGCAGTATTTT
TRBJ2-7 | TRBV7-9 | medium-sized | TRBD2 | CASTASGSYHEQYF | TGTGCCAGCACCGCCAGCGGGAGTTACCACGAGCAGTACTTC
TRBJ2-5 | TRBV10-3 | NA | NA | CAISESETQYF | TGTGCCATCAGTGAGTCGGAGACCCAGTACTTC
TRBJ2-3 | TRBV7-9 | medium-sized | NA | CASSLGGADTQYF | TGTGCCAGCAGCTTAGGTGGGGCAGATACGCAGTATTTT
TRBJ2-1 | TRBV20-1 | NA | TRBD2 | CSAREFGTNNNEQFF | TGCAGTGCTAGAGAATTCGGGACTAACAACAATGAGCAGTTCTTC
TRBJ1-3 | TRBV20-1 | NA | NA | CSAREDGLRSGNTIYF | TGCAGTGCTAGGGAGGACGGACTACGCTCTGGAAACACCATATATTTT
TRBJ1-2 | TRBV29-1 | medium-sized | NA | CSVTRGYGYTF | TGCAGCGTTACAAGGGGCTATGGCTACACCTTC
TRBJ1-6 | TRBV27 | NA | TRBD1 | CASTTGVNSPLHF | TGTGCCAGCACGACAGGGGTCAATTCACCCCTCCACTTT
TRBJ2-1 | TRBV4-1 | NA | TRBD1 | CASRPGTGPSNEQFF | TGCGCCAGCAGGCCCGGGACAGGCCCTTCCAATGAGCAGTTCTTC
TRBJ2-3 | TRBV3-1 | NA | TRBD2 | CASSQGTSGRDTDTQYF | TGTGCCAGCAGCCAAGGCACTAGCGGGAGGGACACAGATACGCAGTATTTT
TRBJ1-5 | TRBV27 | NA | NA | CASSLSFARPQHF | TGTGCCAGCAGTTTATCCTTCGCGAGGCCCCAGCATTTT
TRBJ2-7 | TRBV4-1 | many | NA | CASSQDRSLSYEQYF | TGCGCCAGCAGCCAAGATAGGTCCCTTAGCTACGAGCAGTACTTC
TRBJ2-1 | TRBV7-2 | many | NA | CASSLSPSSYNEQFF | TGTGCCAGCAGCTTATCCCCTAGCTCCTACAATGAGCAGTTCTTC
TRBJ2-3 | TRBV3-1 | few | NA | CASSQDHHQDTQYF | TGTGCCAGCAGCCAAGATCACCATCAAGATACGCAGTATTTT
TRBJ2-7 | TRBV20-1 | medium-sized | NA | CSARDRPGYYEQYF | TGCAGTGCTAGAGATAGACCCGGCTACTACGAGCAGTACTTC
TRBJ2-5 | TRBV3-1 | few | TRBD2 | CASSQYDGLLAGQETQYF | TGTGCCAGCAGCCAATATGATGGACTACTAGCGGGACAAGAGACCCAGTACTTC
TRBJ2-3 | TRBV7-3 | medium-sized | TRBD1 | CASSFRGQGTDTQYF | TGTGCCAGCAGCTTCCGGGGACAGGGGACCGATACGCAGTATTTT
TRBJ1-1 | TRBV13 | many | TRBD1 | CASSPTGGWTEAFF | TGTGCCAGCAGCCCGACAGGGGGCTGGACTGAAGCTTTCTTT